This record covers a single TCR beta chain. Its antigen is not identified. The data were taken from a study of molecular identifiers for immune sequencing clone quantification. The CDR3 is made up of 17 amino acids. V shed 5 bases and J 0 bases; nucleotides not matched to a gene: 11. Germline V gene lookup returns CDR1 LNHDA and CDR2 SQIVND (reference sequence). TCRdb independently ran MiXCR on the PCR reads; one entry per CDR3 protein. The table includes just under 650,000 distinct CDR3 sequences, about 20% detected once. Notes on the study in general: Clones above 20 RNA copies held over 98% of effector molecules, under 1% in naive cells. Underestimation of highly expanded clone sizes could arise where identical TCR molecules share a barcode.

V and J are TRBV19 and TRBJ1-2; 8 nucleotides agree with TRBD1. The source material was naive CD8+ T cells from blood, with Jurkat cell RNA spiked in. Subset here: FACS-sorted CD8+CD4-CCR7+CD45RA+ naive T cells. This TCR came from a human donor in good health. Some libraries in this study had Jurkat cell RNA spiked in. CDR3 sequence reads: CASSSHSDRETNYGYTF. In nucleotides, the CDR3 is TGTGCCAGTAGTTCTCACTCGGACAGGGAAACTAACTATGGCTACACCTTC.